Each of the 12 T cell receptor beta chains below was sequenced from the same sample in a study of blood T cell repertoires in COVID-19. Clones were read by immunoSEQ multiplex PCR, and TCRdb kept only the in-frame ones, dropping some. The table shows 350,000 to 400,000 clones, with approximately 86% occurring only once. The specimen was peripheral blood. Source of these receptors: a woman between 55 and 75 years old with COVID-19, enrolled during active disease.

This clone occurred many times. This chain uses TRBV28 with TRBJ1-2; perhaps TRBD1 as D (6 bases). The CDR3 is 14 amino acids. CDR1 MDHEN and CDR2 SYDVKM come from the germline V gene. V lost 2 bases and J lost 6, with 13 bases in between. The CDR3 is CASSLGQGRDGYTF. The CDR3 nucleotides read TGTGCCAGCAGTTTAGGCCAGGGGAGAGATGGCTACACCTTC.

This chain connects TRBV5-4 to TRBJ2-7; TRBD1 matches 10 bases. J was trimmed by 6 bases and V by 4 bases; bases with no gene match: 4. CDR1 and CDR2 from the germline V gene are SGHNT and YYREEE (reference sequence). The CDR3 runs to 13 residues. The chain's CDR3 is CASSRDRGGEQYF. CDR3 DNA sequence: TGTGCCAGCAGCCGGGACAGGGGTGGCGAGCAGTACTTC.

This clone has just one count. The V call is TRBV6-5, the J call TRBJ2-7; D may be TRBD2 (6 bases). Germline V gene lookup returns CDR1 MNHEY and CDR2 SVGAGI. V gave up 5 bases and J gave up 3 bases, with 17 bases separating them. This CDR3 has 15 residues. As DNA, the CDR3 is TGTGCCAGCAGTACCCCCGCCCGGCGGGGCTACGAGCAGTACTTC. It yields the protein CASSTPARRGYEQYF.

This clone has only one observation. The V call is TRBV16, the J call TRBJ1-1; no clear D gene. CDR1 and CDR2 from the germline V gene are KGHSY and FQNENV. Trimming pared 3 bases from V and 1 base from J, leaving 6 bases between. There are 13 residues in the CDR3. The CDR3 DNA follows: TGTGCCAGCAGCCACGGTGGGAACACTGAAGCTTTCTTT. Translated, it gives CASSHGGNTEAFF.

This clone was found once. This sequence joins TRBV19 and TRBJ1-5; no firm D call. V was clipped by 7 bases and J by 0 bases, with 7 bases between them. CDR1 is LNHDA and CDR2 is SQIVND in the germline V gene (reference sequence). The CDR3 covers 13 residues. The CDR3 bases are TGTGCCAGTACCTACGATAGCAATCAGCCCCAGCATTTT. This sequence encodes CASTYDSNQPQHF.

The DNA of the CDR3 is TGTGCCAGCAGTGAATGGACCGGGCCCGGAGGAGGCACAGATACGCAGTATTTT. Its protein product is CASSEWTGPGGGTDTQYF. This sequence joins TRBV25-1 and TRBJ2-3, with a possible D match to TRBD2 (5 bases). V was pared by 1 base and J by 1 base, with 18 bases between. Germline-derived CDR1 and CDR2 are MGHDK and SYGVNS. The CDR3 consists of 18 residues.

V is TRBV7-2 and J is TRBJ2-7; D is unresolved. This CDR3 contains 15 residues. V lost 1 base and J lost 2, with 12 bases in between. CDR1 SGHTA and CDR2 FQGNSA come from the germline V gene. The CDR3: CASSLGAGRAYEQYF. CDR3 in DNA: TGTGCCAGCAGCTTAGGGGCAGGTAGAGCCTACGAGCAGTACTTC.

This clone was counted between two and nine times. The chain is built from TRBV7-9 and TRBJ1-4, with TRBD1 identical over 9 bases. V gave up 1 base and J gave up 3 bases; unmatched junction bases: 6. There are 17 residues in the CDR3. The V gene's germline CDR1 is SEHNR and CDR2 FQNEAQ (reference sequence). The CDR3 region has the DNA TGTGCCAGCAGCTTAGGAGAGACAGGGGGAGCTAATGAAAAACTGTTTTTT. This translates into CASSLGETGGANEKLFF. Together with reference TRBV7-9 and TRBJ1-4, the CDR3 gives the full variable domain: DTGVSQNPRHKITKRGQNVTFRCDPISEHNRLYWYRQTLGQGPEFLTYFQNEAQLEKSRLLSDRFSAERPKGSFSTLEIQRTEQGDSAMYLCASSLGETGGANEKLFFGSGTQLSVL.

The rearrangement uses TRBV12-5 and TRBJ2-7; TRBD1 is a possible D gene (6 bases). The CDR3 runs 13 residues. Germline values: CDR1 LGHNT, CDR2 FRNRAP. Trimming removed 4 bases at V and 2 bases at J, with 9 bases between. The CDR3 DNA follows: TGTGCTAGTGGTTCTGGACAGACCTACGAGCAGTACTTC. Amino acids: CASGSGQTYEQYF.

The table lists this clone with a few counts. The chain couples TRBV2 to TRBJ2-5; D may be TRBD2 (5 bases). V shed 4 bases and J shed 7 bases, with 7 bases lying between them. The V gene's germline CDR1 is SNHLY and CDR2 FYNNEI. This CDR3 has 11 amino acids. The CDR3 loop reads CASSGGGTQYF. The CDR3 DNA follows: TGTGCCAGCAGTGGAGGAGGGACCCAGTACTTC.

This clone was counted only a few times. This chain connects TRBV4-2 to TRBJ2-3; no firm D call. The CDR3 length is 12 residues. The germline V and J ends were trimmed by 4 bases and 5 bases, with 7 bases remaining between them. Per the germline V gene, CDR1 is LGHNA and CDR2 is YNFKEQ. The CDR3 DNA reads TGTGCCAGCAGCCCCCGACAAGATACGCAGTATTTT. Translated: CASSPRQDTQYF.

This chain's CDR3 is CASRTSPLQGEKLFF. For the CDR3, the DNA is TGTGCCAGCCGGACGTCACCACTCCAGGGAGAAAAACTGTTTTTT. This chain connects TRBV6-5 to TRBJ1-4; possible D gene TRBD1, 5 bases. Per germline, CDR1 MNHEY and CDR2 SVGAGI. The length of the CDR3 is 15 residues. With 8 bases removed from V and 8 bases from J, the gap between germline ends came to 21 bases.